The 21 T cell receptor beta chains presented below share a single source sample, sequenced in a study of blood T cell repertoires in COVID-19. The assay was immunoSEQ multiplex PCR, and TCRdb's table has in-frame clones only and misses some. The sample includes fewer than 250,000 clones, around 82% of them seen just once. Sequences were obtained from peripheral blood. The receptors shown here come from a woman in her 70s with acute or convalescent COVID-19.

The genes are TRBV13 and TRBJ1-1; possibly TRBD1 for D (6 bases). The CDR3 has 19 amino acids. Per the germline V gene, CDR1 is PRHDT and CDR2 is FYEKMQ (reference sequence). Trimming stripped 11 bases from V and 1 base from J, with 32 bases between. The CDR3 DNA reads as TGTGCCTCGAATCGGGGACACCCTTCAAAGTTGAGGCAGAACACTGAAGCTTTCTTT. Protein: CASNRGHPSKLRQNTEAFF.

The J gene is TRBJ2-2, the V gene TRBV3-1 (or the pseudogene TRBV3-2), with D perhaps matching TRBD2 (6 bases). The length of the CDR3 is 16 residues. The V gene lost 5 bases and the J gene lost 0 bases, with 13 bases spanning the gap. Germline V gives CDR1 LGHDT, CDR2 YNNKEL (reference sequence). The CDR3 loop is CASSAGLTPNTGELFF. The CDR3 coding sequence is TGTGCCAGCAGCGCGGGACTCACCCCGAACACCGGGGAGCTGTTTTTT.

The V and J genes are TRBV5-1 and TRBJ2-7, with D hard to call. This CDR3 is built from 15 residues. V gave up 3 bases and J gave up 2 bases, with 15 bases separating them. Germline-derived CDR1 and CDR2 are SGHRS and YFSETQ. Here the CDR3 reads CASSWAYWLPYEQYF. CDR3 bases: TGCGCCAGCAGCTGGGCTTACTGGCTCCCCTACGAGCAGTACTTC.

This clone was found a few times. This CDR3 reads CASSSPAGGGAAGYTF. The CDR3 bases are TGTGCCAGCAGCTCCCCCGCCGGAGGGGGCGCGGCTGGCTACACCTTC. The rearrangement uses TRBV7-2 and TRBJ1-2; the match to TRBD1 covers 7 bases. The CDR3 covers 16 residues. From germline, CDR1 is SGHTA and CDR2 FQGNSA. Trimming took 4 bases from V and 7 from J; bases not matched to a gene: 15.

The rearrangement joins TRBV3-1 (or the pseudogene TRBV3-2) to TRBJ1-1; TRBD1 matches at 10 bases. In germline, CDR1 is LGHDT, CDR2 YNNKEL (reference sequence). CDR3 size: 14 residues. The junction had 1 base not matched to a gene; V was cut back by 2 bases and J by 4 bases. The CDR3 reads CASSQWTGGTEAFF. DNA for the CDR3: TGTGCCAGCAGCCAATGGACAGGGGGCACTGAAGCTTTCTTT.

The V call is TRBV10-3, the J call TRBJ1-3; no definite D call. The CDR3 consists of 16 residues. Germline CDR1 is ENHRY and CDR2 is SYGVKD. Deletions cut 4 bases from V and 4 bases from J, with 17 bases between. CDR3 DNA: TGTGCCATCAGTGCCCCGGGGAGGGAAGGCGGAAACACCATATATTTT. Its protein product is CAISAPGREGGNTIYF.

The chain carries TRBV7-9 and TRBJ2-3; 7 bases are shared with TRBD1. Unmatched junction bases numbered 3, after V lost 2 bases and J lost 4 bases. The length of the CDR3 is 14 residues. From germline, CDR1 is SEHNR and CDR2 FQNEAQ (reference sequence). Here the CDR3 DNA reads TGTGCCAGCAGCTTAAGGGGGCAGTCAGATACGCAGTATTTT. It translates to CASSLRGQSDTQYF.

The CDR3 loop reads CASSYLLGSVDEQFF. Here the CDR3 DNA reads TGCGCCAGCAGCTACCTTCTGGGGAGCGTCGATGAGCAGTTCTTC. The V call is TRBV5-1, the J call TRBJ2-1; D might be TRBD2 (5 bases). Germline loops: CDR1 SGHRS, CDR2 YFSETQ. This CDR3 region has 15 residues. Deletions cut 3 bases from V and 8 bases from J, with 18 bases between.

The chain carries TRBV19 and TRBJ1-2; D remains unclear. CDR1 is LNHDA and CDR2 is SQIVND in the germline V gene (reference sequence). V gave up 4 bases and J gave up 2 bases, with 8 bases separating them. This CDR3 contains 13 residues. The CDR3 coding sequence is TGTGCCAGTAGTAACGACGGGAACTATGGCTACACCTTC. Its protein is CASSNDGNYGYTF.

The chain recombines TRBV6-2 or TRBV6-3 with TRBJ2-1; D uncertain. The CDR3 runs 13 residues. The V end was cut by 4 bases, the J end by 3 bases, with 7 bases between. Germline V gene sequence: CDR1 MNHEY, CDR2 SVGEGT. The CDR3: CASSFPGYNEQFF. As DNA, the CDR3 is TGTGCCAGCAGTTTCCCGGGCTACAATGAGCAGTTCTTC.

The gene calls are TRBV27 and TRBJ2-7; the match to TRBD1 covers 9 bases. This CDR3 is 15 amino acids long. V was clipped by 4 bases and J by 2 bases; unmatched bases: 6. Germline CDR1 reads MNHEY; CDR2 reads SMNVEV (reference sequence). The CDR3 DNA follows: TGTGCCAGCAGTTCCCGGACAGGGGCGACCTACGAGCAGTACTTC. It is translated as CASSSRTGATYEQYF.

The chain joins TRBV7-6 to TRBJ2-1; D is unclear. Per germline, CDR1 SGHVS and CDR2 FNYEAQ. This CDR3 spans 16 amino acids. V was trimmed by 10 bases and J by 0 bases, leaving 19 bases between them. CDR3 nucleotides: TGTGCCACTACGTCATCGGTAGAAAGCTCCTACAATGAGCAGTTCTTC. Its translation: CATTSSVESSYNEQFF.

The chain links TRBV30 to TRBJ1-3; 9 bases are shared with TRBD1. Germline-derived CDR1 and CDR2 are GTSNPN and SVGIG (reference sequence). V gave up 3 bases and J gave up 3 bases; unmatched junction bases: 3. This CDR3 comprises 14 residues. This CDR3 reads CAWRQGASGNTIYF. In nucleotides, the CDR3 is TGTGCCTGGAGACAGGGGGCGAGTGGAAACACCATATATTTT.

This clone showed up just once. The chain joins TRBV7-7 to TRBJ2-7; weak D call: TRBD2 (6 bases). The CDR3 has 18 amino acids. Between the trimmed V and J ends, which lost 6 bases and 9 bases, there was a span of 33 bases. Germline loops: CDR1 SSHAT, CDR2 FNYEAQ (reference sequence). Here the CDR3 DNA reads TGTGCCAGCAGTCAGGAATTAGGGGTCACGCGGGACTCAACGGGGCAGTACTTC. The encoded protein is CASSQELGVTRDSTGQYF.

The chain combines TRBV4-2 with TRBJ1-4; D might be TRBD1 (6 bases). Germline CDR1 is LGHNA and CDR2 is YNFKEQ. V lost 1 base to trimming and J lost 5 bases, with 8 bases between them. The CDR3 runs to 14 residues. CDR3 bases: TGTGCCAGCAGCCAAGGTCAGGGGAATGAAAAACTGTTTTTT. Its protein is CASSQGQGNEKLFF.

The rearrangement joins TRBV20-1 to TRBJ1-2; a possible D gene is TRBD1 (6 bases). V lost 6 bases and J 6 bases, leaving 11 bases between the germline ends. The CDR3 loop spans 11 amino acids. Germline V gene sequence: CDR1 DFQATT, CDR2 SNEGSKA (reference sequence). CDR3 sequence reads: CSARTGNGYTF. Written as DNA, the CDR3 is TGCAGTGCCAGAACAGGGAATGGCTACACCTTC.

The chain carries TRBV12-5 and TRBJ2-2, with 9 bases lining up with TRBD1. The CDR3 has 15 amino acids. The V segment lost 5 bases and the J segment 7 bases; nucleotides outside the gene matches: 8. Germline loops: CDR1 LGHNT, CDR2 FRNRAP. The CDR3 DNA sequence: TGTGCTAGTGGTCTCGGACAGGGGAATGGCGGGGAGCTGTTTTTT. It translates to CASGLGQGNGGELFF.

The rearrangement links TRBV6-5 to TRBJ1-2; D gene uncertain. CDR3 length: 14 residues. V shed 2 bases and J shed 0 bases, with 7 bases lying between them. Germline CDR1 and CDR2: MNHEY and SVGAGI. CDR3 in amino acids: CASSYGSTNYGYTF. The DNA of the CDR3 is TGTGCCAGCAGTTACGGGAGCACTAACTATGGCTACACCTTC.

The CDR3 DNA sequence: TGTGCCATCAGTACGGGAGATAATTCACCCCTCCACTTT. Protein: CAISTGDNSPLHF. The V and J genes are TRBV10-3 and TRBJ1-6; D is unclear. The CDR3 runs 13 residues. Germline V CDR1 and CDR2: ENHRY, SYGVKD. V shed 5 bases and J shed 5 bases, with 7 bases lying between them.

The rearrangement uses TRBV14 and TRBJ2-7; 9 positions agree with TRBD1. This CDR3 has 16 residues. V lost 3 bases, J lost 0 bases, and 6 bases stayed unmatched. Germline CDR1 SGHDN, CDR2 FVKESK. The CDR3 nucleotides read TGTGCCAGCAGCCAGCCCCGGGACAGGGACTCCTACGAGCAGTACTTC. Translating gives CASSQPRDRDSYEQYF.

This clone was recorded a few times. The genes are TRBV5-1 and TRBJ2-7, with TRBD2 identical over 8 bases. This CDR3 has 14 residues. CDR1 and CDR2 (germline): SGHRS, YFSETQ. V lost 7 bases to trimming and J lost 4 bases; unmatched junction nucleotides: 10. The CDR3 bases are TGCGCCAGCGGGCTCGCGGGGGGCAGGTACGAGCAGTACTTC. This gives the protein CASGLAGGRYEQYF.